This T cell receptor (beta chain) stems from a study of T cells and copy number aberrations in small-cell lung cancer (TCRdb year 2021). For the wider study: TCR repertoire sequencing was paired with whole-exome sequencing of the same tumor regions to relate T cell metrics to mutations and copy number aberrations. Tumor TCR data existed for 16 to 20 patients, while around 14 patients had TCR data covering both tumor and normal tissue.

Summary of the overall study and its limitations: The study was limited by a small sample size because surgical resection is uncommon in small-cell lung cancer, and validation of the findings is required. Higher copy number aberration burden was negatively correlated with tumor T-cell density, richness and clonality. All specimens were formalin-fixed paraffin-embedded tissue, which is known to introduce sequencing artifacts. Tumors had lower T-cell density, richness and clonality than adjacent lung tissue, though the difference in density was not significant. The TCR repertoire was highly heterogeneous across regions: about 79.9-98% of clones were restricted to a single region, a lower overlap than in localized NSCLC.

Only a few counts were recorded for this clone. Its specific antigen is unknown. Within one base of it there is no much larger clone, and no base qualities were kept. The donors were limited-stage small-cell lung cancer patients whose surgical resection took place in Hangzhou, China, between about 2007 and 2021. All donors had upfront surgery without preoperative chemotherapy or radiotherapy, and none received immunotherapy before or after surgery. All 20 or so patients in the sequenced cohort were identified as smokers or heavy second-hand smokers. To represent spatial heterogeneity of the primary tumors, three regions were collected from each tumor FFPE block using a grid approach. Tumor regions were macrodissected to enrich malignant cells, and only regions expected to yield at least 150 ng DNA were selected. To characterize heterogeneity of the T cell repertoire, the study applied multi-region TCR-beta sequencing to resected limited-stage small-cell lung cancers and to tumor-adjacent lung tissue. The AllPrep DNA/RNA FFPE Kit (Qiagen) was used to extract genomic DNA from the FFPE tissue.

TCR-beta CDR3 regions were amplified from genomic DNA with the immunoSEQ hsTCRB Kit using multiplexed V- and J-gene primers. Unique DNA barcodes were added in a second PCR, and the samples were pooled together with one negative control and one positive control. The pooled TCR-beta libraries were sequenced using a 150-cycle paired-end protocol on an Illumina MiSeq. In the source study's methods: Raw sequencing data were processed by Adaptive Biotechnologies into a report containing normalized, annotated TCR-beta repertoires. T-cell density was computed as TCR-beta templates normalized to usable DNA, which was estimated by amplifying housekeeping genes. Richness was the count of unique rearrangements, and clonality was defined as 1 minus Pielou's evenness. The Jaccard index, the Morisita overlap index, and the proportion of shared top-20 clonotypes were used to quantify intratumor TCR heterogeneity between regions. Drawn from immuneACCESS, this table holds only the in-frame rearrangements with V and J called that TCRdb kept. Clones are partly lost; checked studies trace under half to an unresolved V gene and leave the rest unexplained. Clone size and the V and J calls come from that table; the DNA yielded D and trimming. In this sample the table shows some 2,000 clones, 70% to 85% of which occur a single time. 8% to 9.5% of the sample belongs to the ten largest clones.

CDR1 and CDR2, looked up from the germline V gene (reference sequence), are MNHEY and SMNVEV. The V and J ends are trimmed by 7 bases and 4 bases, leaving 14 bases between them. CDR3 length: 14 amino acids, cysteine to phenylalanine. CDR3 DNA only is kept here, 42 bases in frame from base 1. The chain is made from TRBV27 and TRBJ2-1; matching of 6 bases hints at TRBD2 as the D gene. Sequencing was performed on tumor tissue. The TCR comes from a man in his sixties with small cell lung cancer. In nucleotides, the sequence is TGTGCCAGCATAGCGGCCATGGGTTACAATGAGCAGTTCTTC. This yields the protein CASIAAMGYNEQFF.